These 16 T cell receptor beta chains originate from one sample sequenced in a study of blood T cell repertoires in COVID-19. The method was immunoSEQ multiplex PCR; TCRdb's version includes in-frame clones alone and lacks a portion of them. The sample includes tens of thousands of clones, around 90% of them seen just once. The sample consisted of peripheral blood. These receptors originate from a human donor in a cohort sampled during active COVID-19.

This rearrangement joins TRBV28 to TRBJ2-6; 10 bases align to TRBD2. CDR1 and CDR2 (germline): MDHEN, SYDVKM. This CDR3 comprises 22 residues. V lost 1 base, J lost 1 base, and 16 bases stayed unmatched. CDR3 sequence reads: CASSLFLSKLAGSKSGANVLTF. The CDR3 DNA reads TGTGCCAGCAGTTTATTCCTATCGAAACTAGCGGGAAGTAAATCTGGGGCCAACGTCCTGACTTTC.

The rearrangement joins TRBV23-1 to TRBJ2-3, with a possible D match to TRBD2 (6 bases). TRBV23-1 is assigned to the ORF class and has an uncertain function. The CDR3 has 19 amino acids. Trimming took 3 bases from V and 2 from J, leaving 24 bases between them. The CDR3 spells CASSHMPIGSGDSTDTQYF. The DNA for the CDR3 is TGCGCCAGCAGTCACATGCCGATAGGTTCGGGAGATTCCACAGATACGCAGTATTTT.

The rearrangement links TRBV7-9 to TRBJ1-4; unclear D gene. V was shortened by 6 bases and J by 8 bases, with 16 bases between the two germline ends. The CDR3 is 14 residues long. Germline CDR1 is SEHNR and CDR2 is FQNEAQ (reference sequence). The CDR3 DNA follows: TGTGCCAGCAGTCCTCCGGGGTTAGGGGAAAAACTGTTTTTT. Amino acid sequence: CASSPPGLGEKLFF.

The chain has TRBV28 and TRBJ2-7; 11 bases are shared with TRBD2. CDR3 size: 15 residues. With 5 bases clipped from V and 4 bases from J, the junction kept 7 bases outside the gene matches. In germline, CDR1 is MDHEN, CDR2 SYDVKM. The CDR3 protein is CASSPPGLAVYEQYF. The CDR3 nucleotides are TGTGCCAGCAGTCCTCCGGGACTAGCGGTATACGAGCAGTACTTC.

Only one count was recorded for this clone. Other nucleotide sequences from this sample produce the same CDR3. The chain carries TRBV5-1 and TRBJ2-5, with TRBD1 matching over 8 bases. The CDR3 loop spans 14 amino acids. V lost 2 bases to trimming and J lost 2 bases; unmatched junction nucleotides: 2. The V gene's germline CDR1 is SGHRS and CDR2 YFSETQ. The CDR3 coding sequence is TGCGCCAGCAGCTTAGGGACAGGACAAGAGACCCAGTACTTC. This codes for CASSLGTGQETQYF.

The chain uses TRBV3-1 (or the pseudogene TRBV3-2) and TRBJ2-7; 13 bases map to TRBD2. V gave up 4 bases and J gave up 0 bases; unmatched junction bases: 9. The CDR3 runs 18 residues. Germline V gene lookup returns CDR1 LGHDT and CDR2 YNNKEL (reference sequence). For the CDR3, the DNA is TGTGCCAGCAGCCGAGGACTAGCGGGAGTGTCCCACTCCTACGAGCAGTACTTC. As protein: CASSRGLAGVSHSYEQYF.

In its sample, this clone was seen once. The rearrangement uses TRBV6-5 and TRBJ1-5; D uncertain. With 4 bases removed from V and 4 bases from J, the gap between germline ends came to 14 bases. The germline V gene has CDR1 MNHEY and CDR2 SVGAGI. The CDR3 consists of 15 residues. The CDR3 DNA is TGTGCCAGCAGTTTCGGGAAGTTAGGAAATCAGCCCCAGCATTTT. Its protein product is CASSFGKLGNQPQHF.

The chain links TRBV11-3 to TRBJ2-7; 8 nucleotides agree with TRBD2. CDR1 is SGHNT and CDR2 is YENEEA in the germline V gene. Trimming took 1 base from V and 0 from J; bases not matched to a gene: 8. The CDR3 is 17 residues long. CDR3 sequence (DNA): TGTGCCAGCAGCTTAGCGAGGGCGGGGGGAAGCTCCTACGAGCAGTACTTC. Translating gives CASSLARAGGSSYEQYF.

V and J are TRBV20-1 and TRBJ1-2; a weak D match, TRBD1 (5 bases). Looked up from germline, CDR1 is DFQATT and CDR2 is SNEGSKA (reference sequence). There are 12 residues in the CDR3. V was trimmed by 3 bases and J by 8 bases, leaving 13 bases between them. Here the CDR3 DNA reads TGCAGTGCTAGTCCCGGGGGAGGCGGCTACACCTTC. Residues: CSASPGGGGYTF.

This chain links TRBV7-9 with TRBJ2-7; D not certain. This CDR3 is 15 amino acids long. CDR1 and CDR2 (germline): SEHNR, FQNEAQ (reference sequence). Trimming cost V 2 bases and J 3 bases, with 14 bases left between them. CDR3 sequence reads: CASSLMSRAGYEQYF. CDR3 DNA sequence: TGTGCCAGCAGCTTAATGTCTAGAGCTGGCTACGAGCAGTACTTC.

The sample holds one count of this clone. The chain is built from TRBV14 and TRBJ2-7, with 7 bases identical to TRBD2. CDR3 size: 15 residues. The V gene end was trimmed by 4 bases and the J gene end by 2 bases; junction bases not matched to a gene: 8. The germline CDR1 and CDR2 sequences are SGHDN and FVKESK. The CDR3 spells CASSRPGGNTYEQYF. CDR3 coding DNA: TGTGCCAGCAGCCGCCCGGGAGGAAACACCTACGAGCAGTACTTC.

The chain employs TRBV6-5 and TRBJ1-5, with D perhaps matching TRBD1 (5 bases). Trimming shortened V by 7 bases and J by 3 bases, and 16 bases separated the two germline ends. The germline gives CDR1 MNHEY, CDR2 SVGAGI. This CDR3 contains 15 residues. CDR3 bases: TGTGCCAGCATTATGCGGGGGTCCAACAATCAGCCCCAGCATTTT. Translated, it gives CASIMRGSNNQPQHF.

The chain has TRBV6-5 and TRBJ1-5; 7 nucleotides agree with TRBD1. The CDR3 spans 15 residues. Trimming cost V 10 bases and J 0 bases; bases outside gene matches: 9. CDR1 is MNHEY, CDR2 SVGAGI, per germline. DNA for the CDR3: TGTGCCACTAAGACAGGGCAGGATAGCAATCAGCCCCAGCATTTT. This codes for CATKTGQDSNQPQHF.

This chain uses TRBV27 with TRBJ1-6; D is unclear. CDR1 and CDR2 from the germline V gene are MNHEY and SMNVEV (reference sequence). The CDR3 has 14 residues. V was trimmed by 3 bases and J by 8 bases, leaving 11 bases between them. The CDR3 DNA reads TGTGCCAGCAGTTTTAGAGGGTTGGATTCACCCCTCCACTTT. Translation: CASSFRGLDSPLHF.

This rearrangement joins TRBV30 to TRBJ1-1, with D maybe TRBD1 (6 bases). With 5 bases removed from V and 0 bases from J, the gap between germline ends came to 19 bases. Germline CDR1 GTSNPN, CDR2 SVGIG (reference sequence). This CDR3 has 16 residues. CDR3 amino acids: CAWGGSGVRLNTEAFF. As DNA, the CDR3 is TGTGCCTGGGGGGGGTCAGGGGTCCGTTTGAACACTGAAGCTTTCTTT.

The chain links TRBV4-1 to TRBJ2-1; 10 positions match TRBD2. Per germline, CDR1 MGHRA and CDR2 YSYEKL. This CDR3 region has 15 residues. Germline trimming cut 3 bases from V and 5 bases from J; bases unmatched to any gene: 4. This CDR3 reads CASSQLAGANNEQFF. CDR3 bases: TGCGCCAGCAGCCAGCTAGCGGGAGCTAACAATGAGCAGTTCTTC.